Shown below are 5 T cell receptor beta chains from a single sample sequenced in a study of vaccination and CD4 T cells after COVID-19. Their antigen targets remain unknown. Treatment defined: roughly nine-day PBMC culture with coronavirus spike peptide pools or control peptides (ViraFEST assay). Cultured CD4+ T cell DNA underwent sequencing with the Oncomine TCR Beta short-read assay. TCRdb re-called the PCR reads through MiXCR, storing one row per CDR3 protein. The data contain more than 15,000 distinct CDR3 sequences, about a third of them singletons. The specimen sequenced was cultured CD4+ T cells from blood. The source of these receptors is a human donor with COVID-19.

The chain couples TRBV20-1 to TRBJ1-5; 7 nucleotides agree with TRBD1. With 8 bases clipped from V and 3 bases from J, the junction kept 16 bases outside the gene matches. The CDR3 is made up of 16 amino acids. Germline V gene lookup returns CDR1 DFQATT and CDR2 SNEGSKA (reference sequence). The CDR3 sequence is CSTHGIGGTVNQPQHF. The CDR3, as DNA: TGCAGTACGCATGGAATCGGGGGGACAGTCAATCAGCCCCAGCATTTT.

This clonotype was seen once. The gene calls are TRBV27 and TRBJ2-3; the match to TRBD1 covers 8 bases. The CDR3 loop spans 20 amino acids. CDR1 is MNHEY, CDR2 SMNVEV, per germline (reference sequence). J lost 0 bases, V lost 7 bases, and 21 bases had no gene match. Here the CDR3 reads CASNPYMVGTRGPSTDTQYF. The DNA for the CDR3 is TGTGCCAGCAATCCTTACATGGTGGGGACCAGGGGGCCGAGCACAGATACGCAGTATTTT.

This rearrangement joins TRBV28 to TRBJ2-3, with D possibly TRBD1 on 6 matching bases. With 4 bases removed from V and 8 bases from J, the gap between germline ends came to 25 bases. The CDR3 runs to 17 residues. Germline V CDR1 and CDR2: MDHEN, SYDVKM. CDR3 nucleotide sequence: TGTGCCAGCAGTTCGTCCGAGGGACATCCTAAAGGGGGTACGCAGTATTTT. This encodes CASSSSEGHPKGGTQYF.

This clonotype was seen only a few times. J is TRBJ2-3 and V is TRBV20-1; D call uncertain. CDR3 length: 13 residues. From germline, CDR1 is DFQATT and CDR2 SNEGSKA (reference sequence). V was cut by 6 bases and J by 0 bases, with 10 bases left in between. The CDR3 loop reads CSAPATSTDTQYF. In DNA form, the CDR3 reads TGCAGTGCGCCGGCGACAAGCACAGATACGCAGTATTTT.

CDR3 sequence: CASSLEQGNSPLHF. CDR3 DNA: TGTGCCAGCAGCTTAGAACAGGGCAATTCACCCCTCCACTTT. The V gene is TRBV7-2, the J gene TRBJ1-6; TRBD1 might be the D (6 bases). Germline values: CDR1 SGHTA, CDR2 FQGNSA. The CDR3 covers 14 residues. Trimming pared 1 base from V and 7 bases from J, leaving 8 bases between.